This T cell receptor beta chain was profiled in a study of T cell repertoires in urothelial bladder cancer. TCRdb keeps only in-frame clones here, not all; method: immunoSEQ multiplex PCR. This sample has 5,000 to 6,500 clones, with 70% to 75% found just once. Study-wide results and limits: Carcinoma specimens had fewer T cells than benign specimens.

The germline CDR1 and CDR2 sequences are SGHRS and YFSETQ. With V trimmed by 4 bases and J by 5 bases, 4 bases remained unmatched. The CDR3 is 15 residues long. This clone was found a few times. Its specificity is not known. The rearrangement joins TRBV5-1 to TRBJ1-6; 9 bases line up with TRBD1. What was sequenced was tumor-infiltrating cells from bladder cancer. The clonotype was recovered from a human donor with urothelial carcinoma. The CDR3 DNA follows: TGCGCCAGCAGCGTAGGACAGGGGAATAATTCACCCCTCCACTTT. Protein product: CASSVGQGNNSPLHF.